A selection of T cell receptor beta chains follows, all from one sample in a study of T cell responses to AZD1222 COVID-19 vaccine. Data came from immunoSEQ multiplex PCR; TCRdb stores just in-frame clones and leaves some out. The data hold some 250,000 clones, with about 94% observed a single time. The sequencing used peripheral blood, collected 28 days after the second AZD1222 dose. The receptor source for this set is an adult who received the AZD1222 COVID-19 vaccine. CDR3s include the opening cysteine and the closing phenylalanine or tryptophan. The D gene is left open where the match is weak. A clone size is listed for some rows: how often the clone was seen (once, few, many), or a class if it is expanded.

clone_size	j_call	v_call	d_call	cdr3_aa	cdr3_nt
NA	TRBJ2-6	TRBV20-1	NA	CSASRGSGANVLTF	TGCAGTGCTAGTCGCGGCTCTGGGGCCAACGTCCTGACTTTC
few	TRBJ1-1	TRBV7-2	NA	CASSLYAQGTEAFF	TGTGCCAGCAGCTTATACGCCCAGGGGACTGAAGCTTTCTTT
once	TRBJ1-4	TRBV28	TRBD1	CASSPTWTGAREKLFF	TGTGCCAGCAGCCCAACATGGACAGGGGCTCGGGAAAAACTGTTTTTT
NA	TRBJ2-7	TRBV12-3/TRBV12-4	TRBD2	CASSGTSDYEQYF	TGTGCCAGCAGCGGGACTAGCGATTACGAGCAGTACTTC
NA	TRBJ2-7	TRBV2	TRBD1	CASSDGQGTGFSYEQYF	TGTGCCAGCAGTGATGGCCAGGGGACAGGGTTCTCCTACGAGCAGTACTTC
NA	TRBJ1-4	TRBV28	NA	CATHRGGGEKLFF	TGTGCCACCCACCGGGGTGGGGGAGAAAAACTGTTTTTT
NA	TRBJ2-3	TRBV29-1	NA	CSVAQGRDTQYF	TGCAGCGTTGCCCAGGGTCGAGATACGCAGTATTTT
NA	TRBJ1-5	TRBV27	TRBD1	CASSLSGRGLGNQPQHF	TGTGCCAGCAGTTTATCGGGCAGGGGGTTAGGCAATCAGCCCCAGCATTTT
few	TRBJ1-5	TRBV7-2	NA	CASSAHQGGLGQPQHF	TGTGCCAGCAGCGCTCACCAAGGGGGGCTGGGTCAGCCCCAGCATTTT
NA	TRBJ2-5	TRBV12-3/TRBV12-4	NA	CATAGTPSETQYF	TGTGCCACCGCAGGAACTCCGTCAGAGACCCAGTACTTC
NA	TRBJ1-2	TRBV24-1	NA	CATSDSLSYGYTF	TGTGCCACCAGTGATTCCCTCAGTTATGGCTACACCTTC
NA	TRBJ1-5	TRBV4-1	NA	CASSQDDNSFIRVPQHF	TGCGCCAGCAGCCAAGATGATAATTCATTCATCAGAGTTCCCCAGCATTTT
NA	TRBJ1-4	TRBV19	NA	CASGPRGRTYATNEKLFF	TGTGCCAGCGGCCCCCGTGGCAGGACCTATGCAACTAATGAAAAACTGTTTTTT
NA	TRBJ1-2	TRBV25-1	NA	CASMGFDYGYTF	TGTGCCAGCATGGGGTTCGACTATGGCTACACCTTC
NA	TRBJ1-1	TRBV3-1/TRBV3-2	TRBD1	CASSQGSGGLGTEAFF	TGTGCCAGCAGCCAAGGTTCAGGGGGGCTGGGGACTGAAGCTTTCTTT
NA	TRBJ1-3	TRBV28	NA	CASSSVFTGNTIYF	TGTGCCAGCAGTTCTGTCTTCACGGGAAACACCATATATTTT
NA	TRBJ2-3	TRBV20-1	TRBD2	CSASLSGNTDTQYF	TGCAGTGCTAGTCTTAGCGGGAACACAGATACGCAGTATTTT
NA	TRBJ1-1	TRBV7-3	TRBD1	CASSLGTGGETEAFF	TGTGCCAGCAGCCTCGGGACAGGGGGCGAGACTGAAGCTTTCTTT
NA	TRBJ1-5	TRBV7-9	NA	CASSLAQGFGQPQHF	TGTGCCAGCAGCTTAGCGCAGGGGTTCGGCCAGCCCCAGCATTTT
NA	TRBJ1-2	TRBV9	NA	CASSVAGYGYTF	TGTGCCAGCAGCGTAGCCGGCTATGGCTACACCTTC
NA	TRBJ2-1	TRBV5-6	NA	CASSLTGPWSSYNEQFF	TGTGCCAGCAGCTTGACCGGACCCTGGAGCTCCTACAATGAGCAGTTCTTC
NA	TRBJ2-2	TRBV9	NA	CASSPFWTANTGELFF	TGTGCCAGCAGCCCTTTTTGGACAGCGAACACCGGGGAGCTGTTTTTT
NA	TRBJ2-1	TRBV9	NA	CASSVEWTGAYNEQFF	TGTGCCAGCAGCGTAGAGTGGACTGGAGCCTACAATGAGCAGTTCTTC
NA	TRBJ2-5	TRBV5-6	TRBD1	CASSLAVGDRLREQETQYF	TGTGCCAGCAGCTTGGCCGTTGGGGACAGGCTGCGTGAACAAGAGACCCAGTACTTC
NA	TRBJ2-5	TRBV7-9	TRBD1	CASSFRQGALETQYF	TGTGCCAGCAGCTTTCGACAGGGGGCGCTTGAGACCCAGTACTTC
NA	TRBJ2-7	TRBV5-1	TRBD2	CASSWVAGMSYEQYF	TGCGCCAGCAGCTGGGTAGCGGGGATGTCCTACGAGCAGTACTTC
NA	TRBJ1-2	TRBV19	NA	CADRGYYGYTF	TGTGCCGACCGAGGGTACTATGGCTACACCTTC
once	TRBJ2-3	TRBV25-1	NA	CASSEYPGDTQYF	TGTGCCAGCAGTGAATACCCCGGAGATACGCAGTATTTT
NA	TRBJ2-7	TRBV4-2	NA	CASSQDLLNYEQYF	TGTGCCAGCAGCCAAGACTTGCTGAACTACGAGCAGTACTTC